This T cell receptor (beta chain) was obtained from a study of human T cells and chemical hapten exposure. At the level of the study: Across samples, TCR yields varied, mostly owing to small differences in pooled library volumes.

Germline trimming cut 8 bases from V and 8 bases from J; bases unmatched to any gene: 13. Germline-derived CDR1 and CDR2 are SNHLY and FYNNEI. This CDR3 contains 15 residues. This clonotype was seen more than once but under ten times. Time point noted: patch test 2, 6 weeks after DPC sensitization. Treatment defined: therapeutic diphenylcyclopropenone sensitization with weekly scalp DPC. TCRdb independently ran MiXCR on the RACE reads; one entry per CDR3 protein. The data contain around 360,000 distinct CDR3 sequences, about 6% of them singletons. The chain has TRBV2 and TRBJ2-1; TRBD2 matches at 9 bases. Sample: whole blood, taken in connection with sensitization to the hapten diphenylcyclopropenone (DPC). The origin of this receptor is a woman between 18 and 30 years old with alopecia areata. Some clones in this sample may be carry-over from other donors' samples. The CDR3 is CASREAGGPADEQFF. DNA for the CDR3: TGTGCCAGCCGCGAGGCGGGGGGGCCCGCGGATGAGCAGTTCTTC.